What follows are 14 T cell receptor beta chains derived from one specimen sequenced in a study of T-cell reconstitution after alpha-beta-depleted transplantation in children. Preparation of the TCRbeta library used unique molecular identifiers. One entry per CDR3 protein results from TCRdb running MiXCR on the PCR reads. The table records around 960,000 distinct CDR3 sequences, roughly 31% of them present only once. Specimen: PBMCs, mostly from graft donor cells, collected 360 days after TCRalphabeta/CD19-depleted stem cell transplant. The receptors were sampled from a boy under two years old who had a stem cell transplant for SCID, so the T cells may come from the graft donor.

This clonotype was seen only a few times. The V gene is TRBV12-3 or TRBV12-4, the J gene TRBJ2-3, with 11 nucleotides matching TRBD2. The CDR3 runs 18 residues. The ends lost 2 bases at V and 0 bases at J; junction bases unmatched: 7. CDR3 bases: TGTGCCAGCAGTTTAAGATTACTAGCGGGGGTCAGCACAGATACGCAGTATTTT. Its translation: CASSLRLLAGVSTDTQYF.

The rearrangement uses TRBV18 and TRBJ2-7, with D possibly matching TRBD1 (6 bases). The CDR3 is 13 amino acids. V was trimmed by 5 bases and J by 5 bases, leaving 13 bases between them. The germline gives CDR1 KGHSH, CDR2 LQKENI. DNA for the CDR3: TGTGCCAGCTCATTTCAGGGGTGGAACGAGCAGTACTTC. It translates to CASSFQGWNEQYF. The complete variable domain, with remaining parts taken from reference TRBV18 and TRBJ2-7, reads NAGVMQNPRHLVRRRGQEARLRCSPMKGHSHVYWYRQLPEEGLKFMVYLQKENIIDESGMPKERFSAEFPKEGPSILRIQQVVRGDSAAYFCASSFQGWNEQYFGPGTRLTVT.

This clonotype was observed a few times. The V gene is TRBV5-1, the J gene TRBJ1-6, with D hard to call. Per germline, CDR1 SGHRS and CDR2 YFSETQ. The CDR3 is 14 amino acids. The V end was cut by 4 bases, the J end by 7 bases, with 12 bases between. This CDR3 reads CASSDNVGNSPLHF. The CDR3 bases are TGCGCCAGCAGCGACAACGTGGGGAATTCACCCCTCCACTTT.

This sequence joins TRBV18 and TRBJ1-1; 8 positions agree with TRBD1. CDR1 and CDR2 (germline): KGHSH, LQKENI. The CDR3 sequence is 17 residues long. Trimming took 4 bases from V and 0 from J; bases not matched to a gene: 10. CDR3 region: CASSRQGTVGLNTEAFF. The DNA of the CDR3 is TGTGCCAGCTCACGACAGGGGACGGTTGGTCTGAACACTGAAGCTTTCTTT.

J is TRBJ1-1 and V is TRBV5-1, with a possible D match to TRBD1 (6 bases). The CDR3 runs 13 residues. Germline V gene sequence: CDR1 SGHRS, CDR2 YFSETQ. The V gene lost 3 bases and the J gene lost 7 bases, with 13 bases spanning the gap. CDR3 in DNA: TGCGCCAGCAGCTCAAGGGGGAGGGGTGAAGCTTTCTTT. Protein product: CASSSRGRGEAFF.

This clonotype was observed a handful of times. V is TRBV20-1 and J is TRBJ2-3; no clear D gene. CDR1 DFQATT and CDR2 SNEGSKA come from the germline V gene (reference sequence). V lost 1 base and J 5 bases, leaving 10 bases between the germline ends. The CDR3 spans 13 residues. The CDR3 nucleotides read TGCAGTGCTAGAGTTCCCTTGCGAGATACGCAGTATTTT. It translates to CSARVPLRDTQYF.

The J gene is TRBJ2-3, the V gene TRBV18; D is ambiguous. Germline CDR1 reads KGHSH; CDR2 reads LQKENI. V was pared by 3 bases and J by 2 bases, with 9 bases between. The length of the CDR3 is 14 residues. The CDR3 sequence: CASSPLDPTDTQYF. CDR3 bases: TGTGCCAGCTCACCTTTGGACCCCACAGATACGCAGTATTTT.

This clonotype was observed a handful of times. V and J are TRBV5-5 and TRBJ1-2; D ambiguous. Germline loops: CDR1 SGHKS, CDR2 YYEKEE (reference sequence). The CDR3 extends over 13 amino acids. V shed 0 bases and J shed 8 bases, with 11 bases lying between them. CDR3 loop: CASSLASPEGYTF. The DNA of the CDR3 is TGTGCCAGCAGCTTGGCCTCCCCAGAGGGCTACACCTTC.

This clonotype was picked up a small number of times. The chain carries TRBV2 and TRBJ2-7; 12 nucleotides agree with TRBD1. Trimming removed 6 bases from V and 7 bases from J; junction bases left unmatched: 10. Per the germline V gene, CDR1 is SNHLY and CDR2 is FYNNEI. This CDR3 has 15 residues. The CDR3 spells CASSSRDRGLREQYF. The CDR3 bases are TGTGCCAGCAGCAGCCGGGACAGGGGGCTGAGAGAGCAGTACTTC.

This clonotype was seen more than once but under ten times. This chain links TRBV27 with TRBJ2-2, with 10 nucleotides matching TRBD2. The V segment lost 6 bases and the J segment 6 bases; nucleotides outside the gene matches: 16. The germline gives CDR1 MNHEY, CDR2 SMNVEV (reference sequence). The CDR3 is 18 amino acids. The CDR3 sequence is CASRGATSGDAIAGELFF. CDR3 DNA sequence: TGTGCCAGCAGAGGAGCCACTAGCGGGGATGCGATTGCCGGGGAGCTGTTTTTT.

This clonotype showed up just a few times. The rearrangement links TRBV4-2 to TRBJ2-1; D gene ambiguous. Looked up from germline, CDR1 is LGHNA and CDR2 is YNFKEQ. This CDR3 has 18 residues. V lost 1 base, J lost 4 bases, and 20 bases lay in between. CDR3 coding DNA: TGTGCCAGCAGCCAAGCCTGGCCCACCGACTTATTGTACAATGAGCAGTTCTTC. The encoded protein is CASSQAWPTDLLYNEQFF.

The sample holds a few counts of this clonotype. Written as DNA, the CDR3 is TGCAGTGCGTCCGGGACAGGGGGCTCTGAAGCTTTCTTT. Its translation: CSASGTGGSEAFF. The chain uses TRBV20-1 and TRBJ1-1; 12 bases are a match to TRBD1. This CDR3 comprises 13 residues. Germline V gene lookup returns CDR1 DFQATT and CDR2 SNEGSKA (reference sequence). Germline trimming cut 6 bases from V and 6 bases from J; bases unmatched to any gene: 5.

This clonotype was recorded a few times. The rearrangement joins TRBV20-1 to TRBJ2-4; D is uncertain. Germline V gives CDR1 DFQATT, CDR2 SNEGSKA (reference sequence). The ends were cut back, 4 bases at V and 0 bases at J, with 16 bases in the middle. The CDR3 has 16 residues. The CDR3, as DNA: TGCAGTGCTACCGGCCGACTTGATCTAGCCAAAAACATTCAGTACTTC. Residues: CSATGRLDLAKNIQYF.

The chain's CDR3 is CSKIRTGSYNEQFF. The CDR3 nucleotides are TGCAGCAAGATCAGGACAGGGTCCTACAATGAGCAGTTCTTC. The chain uses TRBV29-1 and TRBJ2-1; 8 bases map to TRBD1. V lost 8 bases and J lost 1; bases outside the gene matches: 7. Germline CDR1 and CDR2: SQVTM and ANQGSEA. This CDR3 contains 14 residues.